These T cell receptor beta chains were read from a single sample in a study of shared clonotypes between healthy human individuals. TCRdb keeps only in-frame clones here, not all; method: immunoSEQ multiplex PCR. Of roughly 2,000,000 clones detected, over 85% appear once; the ten largest clones hold less than 2%. The material sequenced was naive CD8+ T cells from PBMCs. These receptors were taken from a man aged 18-30 years in good health. Some clones in this sample may be carry-over from other donors' samples. Each CDR3 is given with its conserved first and last residue. The D gene is left open where the match is weak. Clone size, where shown, is once, few, many, or a class for clones that have expanded.

>once|-|TRBJ2-7|TRBV15
CATSPSGVISYEQYF
TGTGCCACCAGCCCATCCGGTGTGATCTCCTACGAGCAGTACTTC
>-|-|TRBJ2-2|TRBV28
CASSSSGELFF
TGTGCCAGCAGTTCGTCCGGGGAGCTGTTTTTT
>-|TRBD2|TRBJ2-7|TRBV7-9
CASSPREGSYEQYF
TGTGCCAGCAGCCCCCGGGAGGGTTCCTACGAGCAGTACTTC
>-|TRBD2|TRBJ2-1|TRBV7-9
CASSTGLAGGYEQFF
TGTGCCAGCAGCACGGGACTAGCGGGGGGGTATGAGCAGTTCTTC
>-|-|TRBJ1-2|TRBV29-1
CSGDNGYTF
TGCAGCGGTGACAATGGCTACACCTTC
>-|-|TRBJ2-4|TRBV28
CATHFLGVNGYIQYF
TGTGCCACACACTTCCTTGGGGTCAACGGGTACATTCAGTACTTC
>few|TRBD1|TRBJ1-1|TRBV29-1
CSVVDRERTEAFF
TGCAGCGTGGTGGACAGGGAAAGGACTGAAGCTTTCTTT
>-|-|TRBJ2-2|TRBV7-9
CASSLARRNTGELFF
TGTGCCAGCAGCTTAGCTCGGCGGAACACCGGGGAGCTGTTTTTT
>-|TRBD1|TRBJ1-3|TRBV6-4
CASSPGQGAPGNTIYF
TGTGCCAGCAGCCCCGGACAGGGGGCGCCTGGAAACACCATATATTTT
>-|-|TRBJ1-1|TRBV9
CASTPTGFGGAFF
TGTGCCAGCACCCCTACCGGATTCGGAGGAGCTTTCTTT
>-|TRBD1|TRBJ2-7|TRBV27
CASSSGQGTVYEQYF
TGTGCCAGCAGTTCGGGGCAGGGGACAGTGTACGAGCAGTACTTC
>-|-|TRBJ2-7|TRBV19
CASRNRDTYEQYF
TGTGCCAGTAGGAACCGGGATACCTACGAGCAGTACTTC
>-|TRBD2|TRBJ2-7|TRBV28
CASSLGLAGGSYEQYF
TGTGCCAGCAGTTTGGGACTAGCGGGAGGGTCTTACGAGCAGTACTTC
>once|-|TRBJ1-2|TRBV6-1
CASSDSVSGILYGYTF
TGTGCCAGCAGTGATTCCGTCTCAGGGATACTCTACGGCTACACCTTC
>once|-|TRBJ2-7|TRBV14
CASSQRTYEQYF
TGTGCCAGCAGCCAACGTACCTACGAGCAGTACTTC
>-|-|TRBJ2-1|TRBV7-8
CASSLVRPGHAFGHNEQFF
TGTGCCAGCAGCTTGGTTAGACCGGGACACGCATTTGGTCACAATGAGCAGTTCTTC
>-|TRBD2|TRBJ2-1|TRBV28
CATVPGLVIRKGYNEQFF
TGTGCCACGGTCCCGGGACTAGTTATCCGAAAAGGGTACAATGAGCAGTTCTTC
>-|-|TRBJ2-7|TRBV4-3
CASSQGTSKNEQYF
TGCGCCAGCAGCCAAGGGACCTCGAAGAACGAGCAGTACTTC
>-|-|TRBJ2-7|TRBV27
CASSSKTSGRDSNEQYF
TGTGCCAGCAGTTCCAAAACTTCGGGACGGGACTCCAACGAGCAGTACTTC
>-|-|TRBJ2-1|TRBV27
CASSLLRANEQFF
TGTGCCAGCAGTTTACTCAGGGCCAATGAGCAGTTCTTC
>few|-|TRBJ2-2|TRBV13
CASSLAGTGELFF
TGTGCCAGCAGCTTAGCCGGGACCGGGGAGCTGTTTTTT
>-|TRBD2|TRBJ2-1|TRBV5-4
CASSLVLAGNYNEQFF
TGTGCCAGCAGCTTGGTACTAGCGGGGAACTACAATGAGCAGTTCTTC
>-|-|TRBJ2-2|TRBV19
CASISDTGELFF
TGTGCCAGTATTTCCGACACCGGGGAGCTGTTTTTT
>-|TRBD1|TRBJ1-4|TRBV13
CASSSSDRGVNEKLFF
TGTGCCAGCAGCTCCTCTGACAGGGGGGTTAATGAAAAACTGTTTTTT
>-|-|TRBJ2-7|TRBV4-1
CASSPMSAPFEQYF
TGCGCCAGCAGCCCCATGTCGGCTCCCTTCGAGCAGTACTTC
>-|TRBD2|TRBJ2-7|TRBV6-5
CASSYGLAEQYF
TGTGCCAGCAGTTATGGACTAGCGGAGCAGTACTTC
>-|-|TRBJ2-7|TRBV28
CASSFKAEQYF
TGTGCCAGCAGTTTTAAGGCCGAGCAGTACTTC
>once|TRBD2|TRBJ2-7|TRBV28
CASSPVGGVEQYF
TGTGCCAGCAGTCCAGTGGGAGGGGTCGAGCAGTACTTC
>-|TRBD2|TRBJ2-7|TRBV7-8
CASSPSSGEQYF
TGTGCCAGCAGCCCTTCTAGCGGGGAGCAGTACTTC
>-|-|TRBJ2-7|TRBV1
CTSSPKARQVYEQYF
TGCACCAGCAGTCCGAAAGCACGACAGGTCTACGAGCAGTACTTC
>-|-|TRBJ1-2|TRBV2
CASTPTGAGGYTF
TGTGCCAGCACACCGACGGGGGCTGGTGGCTACACCTTC
>-|-|TRBJ2-7|TRBV28
CASSPDGLFAYEQYF
TGTGCCAGCAGTCCCGACGGACTCTTTGCCTACGAGCAGTACTTC
>-|-|TRBJ2-5|TRBV28
CASTRRETQYF
TGTGCCAGCACCCGTCGAGAGACCCAGTACTTC
>-|-|TRBJ1-3|TRBV28
CASSFSGSGNTIYF
TGTGCCAGCAGTTTTTCAGGCTCTGGAAACACCATATATTTT
>-|TRBD2|TRBJ2-3|TRBV28
CASRRPSGPTGTDTQYF
TGTGCCAGCAGGCGGCCTAGCGGGCCAACGGGCACAGATACGCAGTATTTT
>once|-|TRBJ2-2|TRBV15
CATSRDQGLTNTGELFF
TGTGCCACCAGCAGAGATCAGGGTCTTACGAACACCGGGGAGCTGTTTTTT
>-|-|TRBJ2-7|TRBV19
CASSVGAGEQYF
TGTGCCAGTAGTGTTGGGGCCGGCGAGCAGTACTTC
>-|-|TRBJ1-4|TRBV27
CASSLSRATNEKLFF
TGTGCCAGCAGTTTATCCAGGGCAACTAATGAAAAACTGTTTTTT
>-|-|TRBJ1-3|TRBV28
CASSPRQDMGNTIYF
TGTGCCAGCAGTCCTAGACAGGATATGGGAAACACCATATATTTT
>-|-|TRBJ2-5|TRBV5-1
CASSLFGRDSQETQYF
TGCGCCAGCAGCTTGTTTGGGCGGGACTCTCAAGAGACCCAGTACTTC
>few|-|TRBJ1-5|TRBV7-2
CASSPLRNQPQHF
TGTGCCAGCAGCCCTCTTCGGAATCAGCCCCAGCATTTT
>-|-|TRBJ2-3|TRBV27
CASSLYPSGSTDTQYF
TGTGCCAGCAGTTTATATCCCAGCGGATCCACAGATACGCAGTATTTT
>-|TRBD2|TRBJ2-1|TRBV2
CASSVGLAGANEQFF
TGTGCCAGCAGTGTGGGACTAGCGGGAGCCAATGAGCAGTTCTTC
>once|TRBD2|TRBJ2-1|TRBV27
CASSLLAGNEQFF
TGTGCCAGCAGTTTACTAGCGGGGAATGAGCAGTTCTTC
>-|-|TRBJ1-1|TRBV19
CASTKNTEAFF
TGTGCCAGTACGAAGAACACTGAAGCTTTCTTT
>-|TRBD2|TRBJ2-2|TRBV4-1
CASSPPGLAGSNTGELFF
TGCGCCAGCAGCCCCCCGGGACTAGCGGGATCGAACACCGGGGAGCTGTTTTTT
>-|-|TRBJ2-7|TRBV9
CASSAGTTSYEQYF
TGTGCCAGCAGCGCAGGGACCACATCCTACGAGCAGTACTTC
>-|-|TRBJ2-1|TRBV5-1
CASSSQRITPFNEQFF
TGCGCCAGCAGCTCCCAGCGAATAACGCCTTTCAATGAGCAGTTCTTC
>-|-|TRBJ2-7|TRBV29-1
CSVLLAEGAYEQYF
TGCAGCGTATTGCTGGCGGAGGGGGCCTACGAGCAGTACTTC
>-|-|TRBJ1-3|TRBV2
CASSTRVSGNTIYF
TGTGCCAGCAGTACCAGGGTCTCTGGAAACACCATATATTTT
>-|-|TRBJ2-1|TRBV7-9
CASTVPSGSDYNEQFF
TGTGCCAGCACCGTTCCCTCCGGGAGTGATTACAATGAGCAGTTCTTC
>-|-|TRBJ2-7|TRBV6-1
CASRRDGSYEQYF
TGTGCCAGCAGGAGGGACGGTTCCTACGAGCAGTACTTC
>-|TRBD2|TRBJ2-7|TRBV5-6
CASSLALREGPDEQYF
TGTGCCAGCAGCTTGGCCTTACGGGAGGGCCCTGACGAGCAGTACTTC
>-|TRBD2|TRBJ2-7|TRBV28
CASLRIGLAGDYEQYF
TGTGCCAGCCTGAGAATCGGACTAGCGGGAGACTACGAGCAGTACTTC